This TCR beta chain was documented in a study of cytomegalovirus exposure and HLA in healthy donors. Study conclusions and caveats: Compared with the roughly 670-donor mean, an Asian-associated ancestry cluster reportedly had fewer N-insertions, according to a later analysis. According to reports, the classifier identified cytomegalovirus status with high specificity and sensitivity. Most subjects had HLA-A and HLA-B alleles reportedly predicted accurately by TCR beta sequences. Researchers counted around 150 TCR beta chains as cytomegalovirus-associated.

Researchers ran the PCR with 60 Vbeta and 13 Jbeta primers. Clones were read by immunoSEQ multiplex PCR, and TCRdb kept only the in-frame ones, dropping some. The repertoire holds some 110,000 clones, around 80% seen once, with around 5.3% in the top ten. As for this clone: Its antigen is not identified.

CDR1 SGHVS and CDR2 FQNEAQ come from the germline V gene. V was clipped by 5 bases and J by 10 bases; unmatched bases: 6. The CDR3 spans 14 residues. This sequence was found in a male donor in good health and CMV-seronegative. The source material was PBMCs. The genes are TRBV7-8 and TRBJ1-4; 11 nucleotides align to TRBD1. CDR3 amino acids: CASSLGQGDGKLFF. The CDR3 nucleotides are TGTGCCAGCAGCCTGGGACAGGGGGATGGAAAACTGTTTTTT.